Listed below are T cell receptor beta chains from one sample, sequenced in a study of cytomegalovirus exposure and HLA in healthy donors. Libraries were prepared by immunoSEQ multiplex PCR; TCRdb keeps only in-frame clonotypes and omits some of them. In the table there are some 150,000 clones, roughly 81% of which are singletons. The sequenced sample was PBMCs. These receptors were obtained from a female donor in good health and CMV-seronegative. CDR3s include the opening cysteine and the closing phenylalanine or tryptophan. A D gene is named only where the DNA matches it firmly. Clone size appears in some rows only: once, few, many, or a class for an expanded clone.

.,.,TRBJ1-5,TRBV5-4,TGTGCCAGCAGCTCGGGCGCGGGGGGGCCTACGGCGAATCAGCCCCAGCATTTT,CASSSGAGGPTANQPQHF
TRBD1,.,TRBJ2-5,TRBV5-4,TGTGCCAGCAGCTCTGACCGGGACAGAAAAGAGACCCAGTACTTC,CASSSDRDRKETQYF
.,.,TRBJ2-7,TRBV28,TGTGCCAGCAGTTTGGGTGAGGCTAGCGCCTTCTACGAGCAGTACTTC,CASSLGEASAFYEQYF
TRBD1,.,TRBJ2-7,TRBV5-6,TGTGCCAGCAGCCCTGTGGCAGGGGGCTCCTACGAGCAGTACTTC,CASSPVAGGSYEQYF
TRBD1,.,TRBJ1-6,TRBV7-2,TGTGCCAGCAGCCAGACAGGGGTAAATTCACCCCTCCACTTT,CASSQTGVNSPLHF
TRBD1,.,TRBJ2-3,TRBV29-1,TGCAGCGTTGAACCAGGGGGCATCACAGATACGCAGTATTTT,CSVEPGGITDTQYF
.,.,TRBJ1-4,TRBV7-8,TGTGCCAGCAGCTCCGGTGAAAAACTGTTTTTT,CASSSGEKLFF
TRBD2,few,TRBJ2-7,TRBV11-2,TGTGCCAGCAGCAAAGCGGGGGAGATCATCGGGTACGAGCAGTACTTC,CASSKAGEIIGYEQYF
.,.,TRBJ1-2,TRBV25-1,TGTGCCAGCAGTGAACCAGGGCCGGCTAACTATGGCTACACCTTC,CASSEPGPANYGYTF
TRBD2,.,TRBJ2-1,TRBV5-1,TGCGCCAGCAGCTTGGGCCGGACTAGCGCCAACAATGAGCAGTTCTTC,CASSLGRTSANNEQFF
.,.,TRBJ2-7,TRBV7-6,TGTGCCAGCAGCTTAGCACAGTTCTCCTACGAGCAGTACTTC,CASSLAQFSYEQYF
.,.,TRBJ1-2,TRBV10-1,TGCGCCAGCAGTGAGACGAGGGACGGGACACCGTATGGCTACACCTTC,CASSETRDGTPYGYTF
TRBD1,.,TRBJ2-7,TRBV7-9,TGTGCCAGCAGCTTAGGGCCGACAGGGGTGATCCTATCCTACGAGCAGTACTTC,CASSLGPTGVILSYEQYF
TRBD1,.,TRBJ2-1,TRBV2,TGTGCCAGCAAGGACAGGAGCTACAATGAGCAGTTCTTC,CASKDRSYNEQFF
.,.,TRBJ1-1,TRBV28,TGTGCCAGCAGTTTGTTGAGTGAGTCTGAAGCTTTCTTT,CASSLLSESEAFF
TRBD1,.,TRBJ2-1,TRBV28,TGTGCCAGCAGTTTAGGACAGGGTCCCTACAATGAGCAGTTCTTC,CASSLGQGPYNEQFF
TRBD1,.,TRBJ2-1,TRBV9,TGTGCCAGCAGCGCCGCCGGGACAGGTATCTACAATGAGCAGTTCTTC,CASSAAGTGIYNEQFF
TRBD2,.,TRBJ2-5,TRBV7-3,TGTGCCAGCAGCTTGACTGGCGGGGGGGCCTGGGAGACCCAGTACTTC,CASSLTGGGAWETQYF
.,.,TRBJ1-1,TRBV19,TGTGCCAGTACCATGGGGGGGTTAGCTGAAGCTTTCTTT,CASTMGGLAEAFF
.,.,TRBJ1-6,TRBV19,TGTGCCAGTAGTATTCTGCGGGACTCCTATAATTCACCCCTCCACTTT,CASSILRDSYNSPLHF
.,.,TRBJ2-3,TRBV2,TGTGCCAGCAGTGAACCCAGGGAGGTCCCAGATACGCAGTATTTT,CASSEPREVPDTQYF
TRBD1,.,TRBJ2-1,TRBV5-1,TGCGCCAGCAGGGTTTGGGACAGGGGGTACAATGAGCAGTTCTTC,CASRVWDRGYNEQFF
TRBD1,.,TRBJ1-2,TRBV12-5,TGTGCTAGTGGTCCCCGGGGGACAGGGGGCTCGTGGGACTATGGCTACACCTTC,CASGPRGTGGSWDYGYTF
.,.,TRBJ2-7,TRBV12-5,TGTGCTAGTATGAAGCCGGGACTCCCCTTCGAGCAGTACTTC,CASMKPGLPFEQYF
TRBD1,.,TRBJ2-7,TRBV19,TGTGCCAGTAGTATATTGGGACAGGGGGGCTACGAGCAGTACTTC,CASSILGQGGYEQYF
TRBD1,.,TRBJ2-7,TRBV7-9,TGTGCCCTCAAAGGCCCGGGACAGGGGGCTTTCGAGCAGTACTTC,CALKGPGQGAFEQYF
.,.,TRBJ1-4,TRBV5-1,TGCGCCAGCAGCCAGGGGACTACAACTAATGAAAAACTGTTTTTT,CASSQGTTTNEKLFF
.,.,TRBJ1-4,TRBV5-5,TGTGCCAGCAGCCCGACAGCACTAAATGAAAAACTGTTTTTT,CASSPTALNEKLFF
TRBD1,.,TRBJ1-5,TRBV5-1,TGCGCCAGCAGCTTGGACGGGACAGGCGGGCAGCCCCAGCATTTT,CASSLDGTGGQPQHF
.,.,TRBJ2-2,TRBV6-1,TGTGCCAGCAGTGAACGGACAGCGAACACCGGGGAGCTGTTTTTT,CASSERTANTGELFF
.,.,TRBJ2-7,TRBV6-5,TGTGCCAGCCGTGGCTCCGGGAATACGGGCGAGCAGTACTTC,CASRGSGNTGEQYF
.,.,TRBJ1-4,TRBV2,TGTGCCAGCAACCGGGAGTCAACTAATGAAAAACTGTTTTTT,CASNRESTNEKLFF
.,.,TRBJ2-7,TRBV6-5,TGTGCCAGCAGTTACTCGAGACGAGGCGAGCAGTACTTC,CASSYSRRGEQYF
.,.,TRBJ2-3,TRBV28,TGTGCCAGCAGTAAACTCCCTCCGGGACAAGATAGCACAGATACGCAGTATTTT,CASSKLPPGQDSTDTQYF
.,.,TRBJ1-1,TRBV6-4,TGTGCCAGCAGTGACTCCGGGGGGTCGGGTGAAGCTTTCTTT,CASSDSGGSGEAFF
TRBD1,.,TRBJ1-1,TRBV10-1,TGCGCCAGCAGCCCGCTGACAGGGCCTTTGAACACTGAAGCCTTCTTT,CASSPLTGPLNTEAFF
.,.,TRBJ1-5,TRBV6-5,TGTGCCAGCAGTGAACCAGGGAACAATCAGCCCCAGCATTTT,CASSEPGNNQPQHF
TRBD2,.,TRBJ2-1,TRBV18,TGTGCCAGCTCACCTCCTAGCGGGGGGGAGAACAATGAGCAGTTCTTC,CASSPPSGGENNEQFF
.,once,TRBJ2-1,TRBV1,TGCACCAGCAGCCGGACAGGGACCCTGAATGAGCAGTTCTTC,CTSSRTGTLNEQFF
.,once,TRBJ1-1,TRBV11-2,TGTGCCAGCAGCTTTGGGGGGTCGAACACTGAAGCTTTCTTT,CASSFGGSNTEAFF
.,.,TRBJ2-5,TRBV20-1,TGCAGTGCTGGCCGAGGGGAGACCCAGTACTTC,CSAGRGETQYF
TRBD2,.,TRBJ2-1,TRBV6-5,TGTGCCTCTTTAGAAGCGGCGGGGGTCGATGAGCAGTTCTTC,CASLEAAGVDEQFF